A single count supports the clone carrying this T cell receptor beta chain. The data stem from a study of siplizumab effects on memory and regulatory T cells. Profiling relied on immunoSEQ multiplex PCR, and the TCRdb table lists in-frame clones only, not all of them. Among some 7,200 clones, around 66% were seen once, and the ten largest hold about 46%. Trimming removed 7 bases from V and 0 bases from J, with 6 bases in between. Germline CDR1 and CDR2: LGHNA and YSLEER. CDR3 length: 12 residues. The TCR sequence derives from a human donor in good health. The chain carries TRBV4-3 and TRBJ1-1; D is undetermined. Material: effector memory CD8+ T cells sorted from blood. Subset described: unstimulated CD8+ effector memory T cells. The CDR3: CASKGVNTEAFF. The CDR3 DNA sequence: TGCGCCAGCAAGGGAGTGAACACTGAAGCTTTCTTT.